This T cell receptor beta chain originates from a study of shared clonotypes between healthy human individuals. V shed 10 bases and J 0 bases; nucleotides not matched to a gene: 12. This CDR3 contains 17 residues. The germline CDR1 and CDR2 sequences are SNHLY and FYNNEI. This clone was detected a few times. Sequencing used immunoSEQ multiplex PCR; TCRdb keeps in-frame clones, though not all of them. This table holds almost 750,000 clones, 72% found once. The rearrangement uses TRBV2 and TRBJ1-5; 10 nucleotides align to TRBD1. This TCR was sampled from a woman aged 25 to 39 in good health. Sequencing input: memory CD4+ T cells sorted from blood. Subset defined: CD45RA-negative fraction. The CDR3 loop is CATRSGTGEYSNQPQHF. Written as DNA, the CDR3 is TGTGCCACACGGTCCGGGACAGGGGAATATAGCAATCAGCCCCAGCATTTT.